This T cell receptor (beta chain) was documented in a study of early T cells in non-severe SARS-CoV-2 infection. Study-level information: The study sequenced bulk RNA from unsorted whole blood, with chains unpaired.

This CDR3 has 16 amino acids. Deletions cut 4 bases from V and 1 base from J, with 11 bases between. Germline V lookup: CDR1 LNHDA, CDR2 SQIVND (reference sequence). Unique molecular identifier tags were affixed to discrete cDNA molecules. TCRdb itself ran the 5' RACE reads through MiXCR, one entry per CDR3 protein. The table shows tens of thousands of distinct CDR3 sequences, with over 4.5% occurring only once. Study-wide results and caveats: CD4 and private specificities were missed by VDJdb matching, which favored anti-spike CD8 responses.

This clonotype was detected a few times. Its antigen is not known. Sequencing used whole blood. The chain recombines TRBV19 with TRBJ2-6, with a possible D match to TRBD2 (6 bases). This clonotype originated in an adult who was a healthcare worker with PCR-confirmed SARS-CoV-2 infection or an uninfected control (not recorded which). Written as DNA, the CDR3 is TGTGCCAGTAGTAAGACTAGGAGGTCTGGGGCCAACGTCCTGACTTTC. Translating it yields CASSKTRRSGANVLTF.